This TCR beta chain comes out of a study of technical replicates of blood from several donors. This clone was observed a handful of times. The germline CDR1 and CDR2 sequences are SGDLS and YYNGEE. This CDR3 has 14 residues. With V trimmed by 2 bases and J by 6 bases, 2 bases remained unmatched. Data came from immunoSEQ multiplex PCR; TCRdb stores just in-frame clones and leaves some out. The sample has about 68,000 clones, approximately 97% seen once. The TCR comes from a human donor in good health. The chain uses TRBV9 and TRBJ2-2; 9 bases agree with TRBD2. The sequencing sample was made of T cells isolated from PBMCs. CDR3 sequence: CASSVIAGAGELFF. CDR3 sequence (DNA): TGTGCCAGCAGCGTTATAGCGGGAGCCGGGGAGCTGTTTTTT.